One T cell receptor beta chain is described in this entry. No antigen is known for it. The sample belongs to a study of identifying expanded T cells in peripheral blood. Overall study findings and caveats: Differentially abundant clones: roughly 1.2 between replicates, approximately 16 at roughly 15 days, 19 at four. Across healthy donors, higher total template counts meant significantly greater approximately two-week count variance.

Some clones are missing from TCRdb's copy, which holds only in-frame ones; the method was immunoSEQ multiplex PCR. The sample contains around 85,000 clones, more than 70% of which appear only once. Germline loops: CDR1 SGHTA, CDR2 FQGNSA. The CDR3 has 13 residues. Trimming removed 5 bases at V and 7 bases at J, with 15 bases between. Healthy donors had no documented immune events, such as infections, while sampled. This TCR was sampled from a person between 18 and 69 years old in good health. Input material: blood. V is TRBV7-2 and J is TRBJ2-7, with D unresolved. CDR3 nucleotide sequence: TGTGCCAGCAGCCCACTTTCATCTGAGGAGCAGTACTTC. Its translation: CASSPLSSEEQYF.